The rows below give T cell receptor beta chains drawn from one sample of a study of T cell repertoires in cytomegalovirus infection. From the reads, TCRdb called clonotypes with MiXCR, one entry per CDR3 protein. This table holds approximately 270,000 distinct CDR3 sequences, roughly a fifth found once. Their cognate antigens are unknown. The sample was cultured PBMCs, taken from culture after CMV antigen stimulation. The receptor source for this set is a human donor in good health (CMV status not recorded). Some clones in this sample may be carry-over from other donors' samples. Each CDR3 is given without its conserved first and last residue. Clone size appears in some rows only: once, few, many, or a class for an expanded clone.

V gene	J gene	clone size	CDR3 protein
TRBV5-6	TRBJ2-1	few	ASSRGLAEDEQF
TRBV12-3/TRBV12-4	TRBJ2-1	.	ASSRTSGRAWEQF
TRBV19	TRBJ2-7	few	ASSDTTITYEQY
TRBV11-2	TRBJ2-1	.	ASSFLYSGQSNEQF
TRBV4-3	TRBJ2-5	few	ASSQDRLSGGETQY
TRBV20-1	TRBJ2-3	many	SGIGVQNTDTQY
TRBV2	TRBJ2-4	.	ASGALAKNIQY
TRBV11-3	TRBJ2-1	many	ASSLGTSGRSGEQF
TRBV7-2	TRBJ1-4	many	ASSLRTSIRGIGEKLF
TRBV11-2	TRBJ2-1	.	ASSPLSPRGNEQF
TRBV5-1	TRBJ2-6	few	ASSLIGAGGANVLT
TRBV7-6	TRBJ2-7	many	ASTPTGPGQNYEQY
TRBV20-1	TRBJ2-4	few	SASGLGNIQY
TRBV20-1	TRBJ2-2	few	SARDPLTGGGELF
TRBV5-1	TRBJ2-3	.	ASSSKPGTVSTDTQY
TRBV4-1	TRBJ2-2	few	ASRRQVSDTGELF
TRBV15	TRBJ2-1	few	ATSPGVGYNEQF
TRBV19	TRBJ1-1	.	ASTPSWLNTEAF
TRBV18	TRBJ2-2	.	ASSESTGLPSTGELF
TRBV5-4	TRBJ2-3	many	ASSLNWEGTQY
TRBV7-9	TRBJ1-2	few	ASSQTGTGGYT
TRBV5-1	TRBJ2-1	.	ASSSGLAVEREQF
TRBV12-3/TRBV12-4	TRBJ2-5	many	ASSLQGAGETQY
TRBV6-1	TRBJ1-5	few	ASRRRGEGNQPQH
TRBV10-1	TRBJ2-1	.	ASLYPPGRVDEQF
TRBV7-2	TRBJ2-4	many	ASSLGLAGVLAKNIQY
TRBV15	TRBJ1-4	few	ATSSDREGEKLF
TRBV5-1	TRBJ1-2	.	ASSPRTGDTYGYT
TRBV12-3/TRBV12-4	TRBJ1-4	many	ASSFDRTNEKLF